The 4 T cell receptor beta chains below were found in one sample sequenced in a study of blood T cell repertoires in COVID-19 (TCRdb year 2020). Receptor amplification or capture employed the immunoSEQ multiplex PCR assay. TCRdb took over this immuneACCESS table, retaining in-frame rearrangements with V and J assigned. Such tables are incomplete; in checked studies, under half of the missing clones stem from an unresolved V gene, and the remainder is unexplained. The sample yields around 100,000 clones; more than 70% were counted once. The biggest ten clones account for approximately 3.6% of the sample. The sequenced material came from peripheral blood. All receptors come from a woman aged 55-75 years with acute or convalescent COVID-19.

The chain combines TRBV24-1 with TRBJ2-1, with 10 bases matching TRBD2. J lost 6 bases, V lost 5 bases, and 9 bases had no gene match. Germline values: CDR1 KGHDR, CDR2 SFDVKD. The CDR3 has 16 residues. The CDR3: CATSGTSGRGINEQFF. For the CDR3, the DNA is TGTGCCACCAGTGGAACGAGCGGGAGGGGTATCAATGAGCAGTTCTTC.

This chain links TRBV20-1 with TRBJ2-5; tentatively, D is TRBD2 (6 bases). This CDR3 has 11 residues. The V end was cut by 0 bases, the J end by 7 bases, with 6 bases between. The V gene's germline CDR1 is DFQATT and CDR2 SNEGSKA (reference sequence). CDR3 coding DNA: TGCAGTGCTAGAGAGGAGGGGACCCAGTACTTC. As protein: CSAREEGTQYF.

The chain joins TRBV20-1 to TRBJ1-4; the D gene is possibly TRBD1 (6 bases). There are 15 residues in the CDR3. Germline assignment: CDR1 DFQATT and CDR2 SNEGSKA (reference sequence). Deletions cut 3 bases from V and 10 bases from J, with 21 bases between. The DNA for the CDR3 is TGCAGTGCTAGTCACGGGACAACGGGCGGTGGAAAACTGTTTTTT. Translation gives CSASHGTTGGGKLFF.

The chain employs TRBV5-1 and TRBJ2-5; weak D call: TRBD2 (6 bases). CDR3 length equals 12 residues. Trimming pared 4 bases from V and 5 bases from J, leaving 9 bases between. Germline V gives CDR1 SGHRS, CDR2 YFSETQ. CDR3 bases: TGCGCCAGCAGCGGCGCGGGGGAGACCCAGTACTTC. This gives the protein CASSGAGETQYF.